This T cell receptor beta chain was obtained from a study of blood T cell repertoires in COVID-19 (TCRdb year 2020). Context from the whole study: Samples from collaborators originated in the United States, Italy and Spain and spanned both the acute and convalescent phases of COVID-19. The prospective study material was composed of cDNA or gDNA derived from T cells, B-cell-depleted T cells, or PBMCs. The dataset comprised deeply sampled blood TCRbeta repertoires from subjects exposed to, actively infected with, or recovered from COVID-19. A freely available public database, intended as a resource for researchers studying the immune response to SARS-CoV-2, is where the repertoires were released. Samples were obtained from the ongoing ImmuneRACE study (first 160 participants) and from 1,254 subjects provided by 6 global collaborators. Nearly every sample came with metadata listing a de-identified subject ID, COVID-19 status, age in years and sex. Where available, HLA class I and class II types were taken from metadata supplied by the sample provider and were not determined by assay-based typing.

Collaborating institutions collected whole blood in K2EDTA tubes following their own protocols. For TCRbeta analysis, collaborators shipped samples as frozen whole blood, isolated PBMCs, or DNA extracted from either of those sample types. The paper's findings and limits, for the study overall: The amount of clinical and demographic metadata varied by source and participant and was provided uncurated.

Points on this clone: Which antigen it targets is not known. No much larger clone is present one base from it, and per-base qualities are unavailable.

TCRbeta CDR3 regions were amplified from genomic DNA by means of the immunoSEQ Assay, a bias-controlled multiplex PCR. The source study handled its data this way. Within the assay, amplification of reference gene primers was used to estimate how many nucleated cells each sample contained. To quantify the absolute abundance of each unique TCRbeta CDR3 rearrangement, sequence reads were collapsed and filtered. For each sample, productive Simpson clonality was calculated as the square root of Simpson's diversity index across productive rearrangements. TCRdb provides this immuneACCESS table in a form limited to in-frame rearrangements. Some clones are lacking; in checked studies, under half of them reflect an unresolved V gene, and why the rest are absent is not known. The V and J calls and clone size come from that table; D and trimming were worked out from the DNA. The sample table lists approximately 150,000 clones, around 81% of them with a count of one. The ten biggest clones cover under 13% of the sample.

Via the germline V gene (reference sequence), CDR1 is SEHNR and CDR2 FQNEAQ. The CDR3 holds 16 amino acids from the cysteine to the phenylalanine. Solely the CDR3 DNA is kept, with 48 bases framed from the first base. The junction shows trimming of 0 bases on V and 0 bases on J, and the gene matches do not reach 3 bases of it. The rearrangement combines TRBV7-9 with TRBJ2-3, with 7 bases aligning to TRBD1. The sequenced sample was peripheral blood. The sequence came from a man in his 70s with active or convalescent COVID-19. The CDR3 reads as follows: CASSLAGTASTDTQYF. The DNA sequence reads TGTGCCAGCAGCTTAGCAGGGACAGCAAGCACAGATACGCAGTATTTT.